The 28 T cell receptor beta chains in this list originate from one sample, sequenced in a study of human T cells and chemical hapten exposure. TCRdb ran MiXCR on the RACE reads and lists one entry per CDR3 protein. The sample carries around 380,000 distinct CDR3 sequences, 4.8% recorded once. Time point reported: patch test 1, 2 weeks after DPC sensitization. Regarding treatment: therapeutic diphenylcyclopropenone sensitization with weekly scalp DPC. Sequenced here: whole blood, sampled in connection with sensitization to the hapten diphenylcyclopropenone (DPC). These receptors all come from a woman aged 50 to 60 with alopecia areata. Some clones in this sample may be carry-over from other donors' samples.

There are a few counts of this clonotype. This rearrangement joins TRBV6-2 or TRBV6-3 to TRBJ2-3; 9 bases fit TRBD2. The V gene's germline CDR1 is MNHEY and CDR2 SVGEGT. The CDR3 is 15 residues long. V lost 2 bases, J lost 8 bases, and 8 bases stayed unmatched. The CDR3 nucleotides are TGTGCCAGCAGTTACGGCCTAGCGGGACGGGGTACGCAGTATTTT. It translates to CASSYGLAGRGTQYF.

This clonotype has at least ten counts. The CDR3 DNA follows: TGTGCCAGCAGTCCAAGGACAGTAGCTAATCAGCCCCAGCATTTT. Translation gives CASSPRTVANQPQHF. The V call is TRBV12-3 or TRBV12-4, the J call TRBJ1-5, with TRBD1 as a possible D gene (6 bases). CDR3 length: 15 amino acids. Trimming took off 5 bases at V and 4 bases at J, with 15 bases between the two ends.

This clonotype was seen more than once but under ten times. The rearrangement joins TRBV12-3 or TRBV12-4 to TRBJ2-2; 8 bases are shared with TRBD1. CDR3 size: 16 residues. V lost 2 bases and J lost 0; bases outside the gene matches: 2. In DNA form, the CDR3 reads TGTGCCAGCAGTTTAAGGACAGGGCCGAACACCGGGGAGCTGTTTTTT. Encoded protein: CASSLRTGPNTGELFF.

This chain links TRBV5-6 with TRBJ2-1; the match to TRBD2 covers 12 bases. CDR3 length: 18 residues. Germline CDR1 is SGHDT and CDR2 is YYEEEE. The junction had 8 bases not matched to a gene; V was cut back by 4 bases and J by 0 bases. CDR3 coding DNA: TGTGCCAGCAGCCAGACTAGCGGGGGCATACTCTCCTACAATGAGCAGTTCTTC. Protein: CASSQTSGGILSYNEQFF.

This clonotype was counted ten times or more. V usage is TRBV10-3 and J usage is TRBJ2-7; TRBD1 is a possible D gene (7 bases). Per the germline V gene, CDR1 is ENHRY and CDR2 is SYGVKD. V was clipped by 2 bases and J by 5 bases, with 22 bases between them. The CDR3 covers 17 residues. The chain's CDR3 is CAISETGQAAGSHEQYF. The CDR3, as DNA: TGTGCCATCAGTGAGACCGGACAGGCGGCGGGGAGCCACGAGCAGTACTTC.

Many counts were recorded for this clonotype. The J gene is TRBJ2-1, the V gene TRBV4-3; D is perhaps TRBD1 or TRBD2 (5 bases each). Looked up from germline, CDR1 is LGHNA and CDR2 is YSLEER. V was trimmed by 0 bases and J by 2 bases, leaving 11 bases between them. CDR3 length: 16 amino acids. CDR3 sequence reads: CASSQDRGVTYNEQFF. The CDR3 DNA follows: TGCGCCAGCAGCCAAGACAGAGGGGTCACCTACAATGAGCAGTTCTTC.

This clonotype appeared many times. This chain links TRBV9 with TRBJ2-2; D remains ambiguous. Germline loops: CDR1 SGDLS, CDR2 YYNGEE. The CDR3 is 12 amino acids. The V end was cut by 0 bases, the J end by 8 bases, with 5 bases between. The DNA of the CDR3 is TGTGCCAGCAGCGTAGGGTGGGGGGAGCTGTTTTTT. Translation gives CASSVGWGELFF.

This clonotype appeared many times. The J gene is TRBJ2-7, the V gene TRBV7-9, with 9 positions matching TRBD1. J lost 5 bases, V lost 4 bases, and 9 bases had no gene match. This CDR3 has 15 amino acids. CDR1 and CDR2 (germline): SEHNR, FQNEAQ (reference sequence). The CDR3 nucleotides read TGTGCCAGCAGCTCTCCCGGGACAGGGAACAACGAGCAGTACTTC. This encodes CASSSPGTGNNEQYF.

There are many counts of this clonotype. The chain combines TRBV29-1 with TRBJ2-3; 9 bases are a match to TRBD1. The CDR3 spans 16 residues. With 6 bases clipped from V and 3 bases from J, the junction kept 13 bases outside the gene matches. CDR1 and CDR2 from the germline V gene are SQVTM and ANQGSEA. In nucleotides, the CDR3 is TGCAGCGTAACAGGGGGCCCCGGAGGGTTGACAGATACGCAGTATTTT. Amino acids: CSVTGGPGGLTDTQYF.

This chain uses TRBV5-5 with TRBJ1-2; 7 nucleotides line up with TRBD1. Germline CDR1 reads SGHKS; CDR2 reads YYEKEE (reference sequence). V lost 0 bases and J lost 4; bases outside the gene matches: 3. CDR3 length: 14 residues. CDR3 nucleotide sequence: TGTGCCAGCAGCTTGGGACAGGGAGTCTATGGCTACACCTTC. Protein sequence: CASSLGQGVYGYTF.

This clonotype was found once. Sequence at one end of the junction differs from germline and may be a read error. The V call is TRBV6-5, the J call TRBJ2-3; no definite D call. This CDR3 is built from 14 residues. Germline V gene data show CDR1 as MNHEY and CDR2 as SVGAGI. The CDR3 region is CASSYSKLHRYAVF. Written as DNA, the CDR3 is TGTGCCAGCAGTTACTCGAAACTACACAGATACGCAGTATTT.

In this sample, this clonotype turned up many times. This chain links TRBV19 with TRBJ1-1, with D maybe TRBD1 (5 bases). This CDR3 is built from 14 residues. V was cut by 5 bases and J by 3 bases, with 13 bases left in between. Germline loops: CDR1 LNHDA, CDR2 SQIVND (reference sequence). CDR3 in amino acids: CASSPRAGDTEAFF. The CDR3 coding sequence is TGTGCCAGTAGTCCCAGGGCGGGGGACACTGAAGCTTTCTTT.

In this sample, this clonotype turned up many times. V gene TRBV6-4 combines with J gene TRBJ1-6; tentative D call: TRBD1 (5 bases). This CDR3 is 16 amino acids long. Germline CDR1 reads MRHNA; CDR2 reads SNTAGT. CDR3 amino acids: CVRLRGRRSYNSPLHF. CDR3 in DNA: TGTGTCCGTCTTCGGGGCAGGCGATCCTATAATTCACCCCTCCACTTT.

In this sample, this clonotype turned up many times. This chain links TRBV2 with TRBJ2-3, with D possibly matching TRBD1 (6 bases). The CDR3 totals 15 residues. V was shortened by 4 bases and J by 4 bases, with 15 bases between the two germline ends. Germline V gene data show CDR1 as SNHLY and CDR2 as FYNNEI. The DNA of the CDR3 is TGTGCCAGCAGTGTAATGACAGGAGCCGCAGATACGCAGTATTTT. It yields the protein CASSVMTGAADTQYF.

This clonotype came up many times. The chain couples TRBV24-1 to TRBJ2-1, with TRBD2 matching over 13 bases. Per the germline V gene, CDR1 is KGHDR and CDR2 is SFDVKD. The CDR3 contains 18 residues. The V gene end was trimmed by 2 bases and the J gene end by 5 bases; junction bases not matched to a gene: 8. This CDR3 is CATSDSRHGLAGDNEQFF. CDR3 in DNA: TGTGCCACCAGTGATTCCCGCCACGGACTAGCGGGGGACAATGAGCAGTTCTTC.

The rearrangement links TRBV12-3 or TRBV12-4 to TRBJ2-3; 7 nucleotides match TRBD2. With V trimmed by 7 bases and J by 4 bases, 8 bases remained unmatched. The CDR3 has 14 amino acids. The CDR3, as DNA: TGTGCCAGCACTCTGGGGGGGTTCGCAGATACGCAGTATTTT. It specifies CASTLGGFADTQYF.

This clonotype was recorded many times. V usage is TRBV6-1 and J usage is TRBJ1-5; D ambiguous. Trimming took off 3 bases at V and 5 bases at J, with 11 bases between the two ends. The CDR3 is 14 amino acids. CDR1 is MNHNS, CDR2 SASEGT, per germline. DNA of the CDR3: TGTGCCAGCAGTGAGTCGGGAAAAGATCAGCCCCAGCATTTT. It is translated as CASSESGKDQPQHF.

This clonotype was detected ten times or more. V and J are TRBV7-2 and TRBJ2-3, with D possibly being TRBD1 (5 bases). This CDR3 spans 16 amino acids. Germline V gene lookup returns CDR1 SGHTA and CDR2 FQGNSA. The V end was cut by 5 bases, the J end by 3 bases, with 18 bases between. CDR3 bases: TGTGCCAGCAGCCTGGGGCATGGGGTGACAACAGATACGCAGTATTTT. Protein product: CASSLGHGVTTDTQYF.

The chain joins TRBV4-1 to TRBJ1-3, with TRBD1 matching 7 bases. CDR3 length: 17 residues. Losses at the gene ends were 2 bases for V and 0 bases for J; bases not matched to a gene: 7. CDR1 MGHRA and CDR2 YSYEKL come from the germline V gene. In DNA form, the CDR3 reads TGCGCCAGCAGCCAATGGGACAGTATGAGCTCTGGAAACACCATATATTTT. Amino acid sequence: CASSQWDSMSSGNTIYF.

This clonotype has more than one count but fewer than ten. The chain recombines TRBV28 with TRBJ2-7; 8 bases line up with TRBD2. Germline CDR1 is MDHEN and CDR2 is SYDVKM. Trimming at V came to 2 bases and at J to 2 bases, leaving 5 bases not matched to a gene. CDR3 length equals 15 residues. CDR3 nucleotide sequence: TGTGCCAGCAGTTTAGTACAGGGACTAGCCTACGAGCAGTACTTC. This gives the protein CASSLVQGLAYEQYF.

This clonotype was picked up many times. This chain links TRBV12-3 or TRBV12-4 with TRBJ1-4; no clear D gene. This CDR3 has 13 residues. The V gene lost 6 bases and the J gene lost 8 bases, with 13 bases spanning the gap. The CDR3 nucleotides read TGTGCCAGCAGCAAAAATCTAGGGGAAAAACTGTTTTTT. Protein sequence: CASSKNLGEKLFF.

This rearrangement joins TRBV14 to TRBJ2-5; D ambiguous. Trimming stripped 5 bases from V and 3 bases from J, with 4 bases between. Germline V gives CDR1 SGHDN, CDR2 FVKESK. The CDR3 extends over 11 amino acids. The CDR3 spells CASSNEETQYF. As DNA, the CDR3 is TGTGCCAGCAGCAATGAAGAGACCCAGTACTTC.

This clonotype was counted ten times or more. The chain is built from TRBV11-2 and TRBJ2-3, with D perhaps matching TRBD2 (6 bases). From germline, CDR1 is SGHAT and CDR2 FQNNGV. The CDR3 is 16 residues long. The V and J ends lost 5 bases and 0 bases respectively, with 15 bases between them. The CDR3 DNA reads TGTGCCAGCAGCCTCCCGGCAGGAGGGAGCACAGATACGCAGTATTTT. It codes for CASSLPAGGSTDTQYF.

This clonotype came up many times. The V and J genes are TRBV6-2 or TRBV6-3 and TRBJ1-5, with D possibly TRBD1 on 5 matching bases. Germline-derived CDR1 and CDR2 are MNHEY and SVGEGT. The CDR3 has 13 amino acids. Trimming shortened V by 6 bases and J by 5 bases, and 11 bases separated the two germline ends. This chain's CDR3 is CASRDGGDQPQHF. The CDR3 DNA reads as TGTGCCAGCAGGGATGGGGGGGATCAGCCCCAGCATTTT.

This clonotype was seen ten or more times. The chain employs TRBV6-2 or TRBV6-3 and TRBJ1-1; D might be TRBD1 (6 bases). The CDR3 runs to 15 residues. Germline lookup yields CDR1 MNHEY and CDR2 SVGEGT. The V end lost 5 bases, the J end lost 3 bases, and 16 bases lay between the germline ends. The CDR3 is CASSEYRDGYTEAFF. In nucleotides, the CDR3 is TGTGCCAGCAGTGAATACAGGGACGGCTACACTGAAGCTTTCTTT.

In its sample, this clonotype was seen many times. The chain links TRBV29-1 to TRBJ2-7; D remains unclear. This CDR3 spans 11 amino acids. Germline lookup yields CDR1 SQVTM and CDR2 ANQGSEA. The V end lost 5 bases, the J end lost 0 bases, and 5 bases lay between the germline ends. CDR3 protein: CSVINSYEQYF. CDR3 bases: TGCAGCGTTATCAACTCCTACGAGCAGTACTTC.

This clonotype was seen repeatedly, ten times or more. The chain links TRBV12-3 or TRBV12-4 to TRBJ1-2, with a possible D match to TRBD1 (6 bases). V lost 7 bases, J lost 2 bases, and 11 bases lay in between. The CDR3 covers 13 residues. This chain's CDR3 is CASTQQGNYGYTF. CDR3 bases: TGTGCCAGCACCCAACAGGGAAACTATGGCTACACCTTC.

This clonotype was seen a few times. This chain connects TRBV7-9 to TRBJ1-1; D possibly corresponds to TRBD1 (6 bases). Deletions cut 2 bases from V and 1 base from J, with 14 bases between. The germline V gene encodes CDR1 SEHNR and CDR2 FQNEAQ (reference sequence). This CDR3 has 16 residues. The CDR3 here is CASSLSQGRGNTEAFF. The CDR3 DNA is TGTGCCAGCAGCTTATCGCAGGGGAGAGGGAACACTGAAGCTTTCTTT.